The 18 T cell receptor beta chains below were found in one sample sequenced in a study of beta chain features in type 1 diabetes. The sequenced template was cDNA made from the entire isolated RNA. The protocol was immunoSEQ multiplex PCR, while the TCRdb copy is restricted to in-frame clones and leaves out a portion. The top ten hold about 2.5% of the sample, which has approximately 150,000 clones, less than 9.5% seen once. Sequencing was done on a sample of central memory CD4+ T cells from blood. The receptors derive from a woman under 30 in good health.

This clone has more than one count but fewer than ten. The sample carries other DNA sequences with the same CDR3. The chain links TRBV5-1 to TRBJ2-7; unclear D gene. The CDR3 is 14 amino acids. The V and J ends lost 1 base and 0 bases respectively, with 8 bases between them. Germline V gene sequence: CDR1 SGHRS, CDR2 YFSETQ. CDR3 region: CASSLILDSYEQYF. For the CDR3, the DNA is TGCGCCAGCAGCTTGATCCTAGACTCCTACGAGCAGTACTTC.

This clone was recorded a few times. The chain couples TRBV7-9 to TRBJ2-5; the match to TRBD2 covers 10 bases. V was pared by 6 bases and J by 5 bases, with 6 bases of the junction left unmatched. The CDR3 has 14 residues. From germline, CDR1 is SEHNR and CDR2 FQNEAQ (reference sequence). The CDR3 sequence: CASRASGSSETQYF. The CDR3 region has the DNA TGTGCCAGCAGGGCTAGCGGGAGTAGTGAGACCCAGTACTTC.

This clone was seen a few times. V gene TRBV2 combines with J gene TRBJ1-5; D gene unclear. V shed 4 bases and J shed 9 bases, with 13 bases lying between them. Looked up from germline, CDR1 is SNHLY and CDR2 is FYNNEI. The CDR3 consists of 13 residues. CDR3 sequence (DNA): TGTGCCAGCAGTGCCCTCCAGCCAGGGCCCCAGCATTTT. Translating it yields CASSALQPGPQHF.

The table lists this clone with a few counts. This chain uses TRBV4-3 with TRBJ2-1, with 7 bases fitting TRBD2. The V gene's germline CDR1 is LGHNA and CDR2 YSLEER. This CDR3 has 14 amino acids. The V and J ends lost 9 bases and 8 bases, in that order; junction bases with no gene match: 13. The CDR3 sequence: CASSGGHGADEQFF. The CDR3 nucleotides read TGCGCCAGTTCGGGGGGTCATGGTGCGGATGAGCAGTTCTTC.

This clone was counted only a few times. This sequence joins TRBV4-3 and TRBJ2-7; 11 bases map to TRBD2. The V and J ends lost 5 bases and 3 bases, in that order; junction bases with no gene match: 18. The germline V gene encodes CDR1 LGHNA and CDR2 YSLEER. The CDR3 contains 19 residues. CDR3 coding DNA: TGCGCCAGCAGCAAAACGGCTAGCGGGGGGAATCCTTTTGACTACGAGCAGTACTTC. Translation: CASSKTASGGNPFDYEQYF.

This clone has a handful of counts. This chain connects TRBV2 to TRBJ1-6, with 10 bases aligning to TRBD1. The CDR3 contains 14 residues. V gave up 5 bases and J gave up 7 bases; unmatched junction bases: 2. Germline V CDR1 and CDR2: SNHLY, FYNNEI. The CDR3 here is CASSLDRGNSPLHF. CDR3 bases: TGTGCCAGCAGTCTGGACAGGGGGAATTCACCCCTCCACTTT.

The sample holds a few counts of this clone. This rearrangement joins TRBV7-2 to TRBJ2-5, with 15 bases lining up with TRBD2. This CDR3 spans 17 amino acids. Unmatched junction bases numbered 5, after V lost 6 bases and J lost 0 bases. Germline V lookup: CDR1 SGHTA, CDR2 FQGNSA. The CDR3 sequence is CASSRGLAGGNQETQYF. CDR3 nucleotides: TGTGCCAGCAGTCGGGGACTAGCGGGGGGCAACCAAGAGACCCAGTACTTC. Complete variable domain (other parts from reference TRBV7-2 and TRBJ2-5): GAGVSQSPSNKVTEKGKDVELRCDPISGHTALYWYRQSLGQGLEFLIYFQGNSAPDKSGLPSDRFSAERTGGSVSTLTIQRTQQEDSAVYLCASSRGLAGGNQETQYFGPGTRLLVL.

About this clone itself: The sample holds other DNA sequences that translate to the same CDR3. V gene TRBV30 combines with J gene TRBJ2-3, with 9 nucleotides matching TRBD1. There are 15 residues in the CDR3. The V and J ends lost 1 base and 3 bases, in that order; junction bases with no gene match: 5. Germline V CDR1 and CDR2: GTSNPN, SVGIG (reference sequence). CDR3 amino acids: CAWSAGTGRTDTQYF. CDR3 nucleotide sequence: TGTGCCTGGAGTGCCGGGACAGGGCGGACAGATACGCAGTATTTT.

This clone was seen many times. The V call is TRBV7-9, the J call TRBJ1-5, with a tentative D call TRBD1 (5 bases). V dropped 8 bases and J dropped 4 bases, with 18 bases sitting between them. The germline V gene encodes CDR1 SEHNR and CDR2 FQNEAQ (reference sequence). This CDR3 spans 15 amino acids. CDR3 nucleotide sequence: TGTGCCAGCTCCTCAAGAGGTGACAGAAATCAGCCCCAGCATTTT. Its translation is CASSSRGDRNQPQHF.

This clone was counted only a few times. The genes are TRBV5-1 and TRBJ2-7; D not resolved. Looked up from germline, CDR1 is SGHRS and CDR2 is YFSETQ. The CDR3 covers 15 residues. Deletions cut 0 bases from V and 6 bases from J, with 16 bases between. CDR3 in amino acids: CASSLAAGSPGEQYF. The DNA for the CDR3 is TGCGCCAGCAGCTTGGCAGCAGGATCTCCAGGCGAGCAGTACTTC.

CDR3 nucleotide sequence: TGTGCCAGCAGCGTATCAGGGGGCATCACTGAAGCTTTCTTT. It translates to CASSVSGGITEAFF. The rearrangement uses TRBV9 and TRBJ1-1, with 8 bases lining up with TRBD1. Germline loops: CDR1 SGDLS, CDR2 YYNGEE. The V segment lost 1 base and the J segment 4 bases; nucleotides outside the gene matches: 3. The CDR3 is made up of 14 amino acids.

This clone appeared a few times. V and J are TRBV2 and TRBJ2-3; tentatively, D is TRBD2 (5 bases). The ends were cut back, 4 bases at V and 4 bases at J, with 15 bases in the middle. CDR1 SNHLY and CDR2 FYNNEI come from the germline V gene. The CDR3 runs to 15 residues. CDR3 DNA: TGTGCCAGCAGTGTTAATCTTTCCGGGGCAGATACGCAGTATTTT. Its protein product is CASSVNLSGADTQYF.

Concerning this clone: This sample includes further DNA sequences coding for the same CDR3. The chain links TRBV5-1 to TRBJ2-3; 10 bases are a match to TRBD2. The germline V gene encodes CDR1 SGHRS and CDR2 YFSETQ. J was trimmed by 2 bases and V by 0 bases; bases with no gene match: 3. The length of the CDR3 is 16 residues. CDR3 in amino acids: CASSLATSGVTDTQYF. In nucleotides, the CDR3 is TGCGCCAGCAGCTTGGCCACTAGCGGGGTCACAGATACGCAGTATTTT.

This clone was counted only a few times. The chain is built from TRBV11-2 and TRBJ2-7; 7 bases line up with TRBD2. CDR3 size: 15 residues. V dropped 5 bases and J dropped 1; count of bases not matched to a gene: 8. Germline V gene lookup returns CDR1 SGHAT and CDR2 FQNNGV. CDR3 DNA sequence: TGTGCCAGCAGCCCCTATGGCGGGGGTTCCTACGAGCAGTACTTC. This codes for CASSPYGGGSYEQYF.

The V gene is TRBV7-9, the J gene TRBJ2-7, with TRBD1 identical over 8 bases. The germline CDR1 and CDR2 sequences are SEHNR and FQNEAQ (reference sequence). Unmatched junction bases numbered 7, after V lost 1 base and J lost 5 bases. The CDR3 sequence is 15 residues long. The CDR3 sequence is CASSLVQGASDEQYF. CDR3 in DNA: TGTGCCAGCAGCTTAGTCCAGGGGGCGAGCGACGAGCAGTACTTC.

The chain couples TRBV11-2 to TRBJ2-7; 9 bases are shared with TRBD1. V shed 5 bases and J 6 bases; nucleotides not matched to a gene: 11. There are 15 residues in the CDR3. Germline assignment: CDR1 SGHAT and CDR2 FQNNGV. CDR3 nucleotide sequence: TGTGCCAGCAGCACGGGGACAGGGAGTCTAGGCGAGCAGTACTTC. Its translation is CASSTGTGSLGEQYF. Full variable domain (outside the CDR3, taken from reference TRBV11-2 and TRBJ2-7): EAGVAQSPRYKIIEKRQSVAFWCNPISGHATLYWYQQILGQGPKLLIQFQNNGVVDDSQLPKDRFSAERLKGVDSTLKIQPAKLEDSAVYLCASSTGTGSLGEQYFGPGTRLTVT.

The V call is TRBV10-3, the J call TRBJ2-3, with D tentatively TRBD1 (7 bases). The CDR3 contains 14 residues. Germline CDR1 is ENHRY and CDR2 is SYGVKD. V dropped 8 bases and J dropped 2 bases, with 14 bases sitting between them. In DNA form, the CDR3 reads TGTGCCATCCGGCAGGGGGGTCCCACAGATACGCAGTATTTT. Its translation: CAIRQGGPTDTQYF.

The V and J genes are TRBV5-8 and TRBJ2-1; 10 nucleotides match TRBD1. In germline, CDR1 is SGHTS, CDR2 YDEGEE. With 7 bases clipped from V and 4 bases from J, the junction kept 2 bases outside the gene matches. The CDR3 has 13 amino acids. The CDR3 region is CASGTGVYNEQFF. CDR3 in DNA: TGTGCCAGCGGGACAGGGGTTTACAATGAGCAGTTCTTC.